The 29 T cell receptor beta chains in this list originate from one sample, sequenced in a study of cytomegalovirus exposure and HLA in healthy donors. 60 Vbeta and 13 Jbeta primers were used in PCR. Clones were read by immunoSEQ multiplex PCR, and TCRdb kept only the in-frame ones, dropping some. The sample lists about 89,000 clones, approximately 65% occurring once. Input material: PBMCs. The receptors shown here come from a man aged 25 to 45 in good health and CMV-seronegative.

The rearrangement joins TRBV25-1 to TRBJ2-1, with 8 bases matching TRBD1. The germline V gene has CDR1 MGHDK and CDR2 SYGVNS. The V gene end was trimmed by 3 bases and the J gene end by 7 bases; junction bases not matched to a gene: 14. CDR3 size: 17 residues. The CDR3 DNA is TGTGCCAGCAGTGATCCCGGACAGGGAAGGGGCCGGAATGAGCAGTTCTTC. Its translation: CASSDPGQGRGRNEQFF.

This clone was seen a few times. This rearrangement joins TRBV7-3 to TRBJ1-2; TRBD1 matches 11 bases. CDR1 SGHTA and CDR2 FQGTGA come from the germline V gene. There are 15 residues in the CDR3. V lost 5 bases to trimming and J lost 7 bases; unmatched junction nucleotides: 9. The CDR3 DNA reads TGTGCCAGCAGCCCGACTGGTGGACAGGGGGCTGGCTACACCTTC. Translated: CASSPTGGQGAGYTF. Together with reference TRBV7-3 and TRBJ1-2, the CDR3 gives the full variable domain: GAGVSQTPSNKVTEKGKYVELRCDPISGHTALYWYRQSLGQGPEFLIYFQGTGAADDSGLPNDRFFAVRPEGSVSTLKIQRTERGDSAVYLCASSPTGGQGAGYTFGSGTRLTVV.

The V gene is TRBV7-2, the J gene TRBJ1-4; D not resolved. V lost 5 bases and J lost 5, with 9 bases in between. This CDR3 region has 13 residues. The germline V gene has CDR1 SGHTA and CDR2 FQGNSA. The CDR3 protein is CASSETRNEKLFF. In nucleotides, the CDR3 is TGTGCCAGCAGCGAAACGCGAAATGAAAAACTGTTTTTT.

This chain links TRBV25-1 with TRBJ2-2, with TRBD1 matching 11 bases. This CDR3 is built from 17 residues. Looked up from germline, CDR1 is MGHDK and CDR2 is SYGVNS. Trimming took 5 bases from V and 4 from J; bases not matched to a gene: 9. Written as DNA, the CDR3 is TGTGCCAGCAGTTTCAGCCCCGGGACAGGGGGCACCGGGGAGCTGTTTTTT. Amino acids: CASSFSPGTGGTGELFF.

This clone was seen a few times. The rearrangement links TRBV1 to TRBJ1-2; the D call TRBD1 from the table was never checked on the DNA. TRBV1 is a documented pseudogene. The length of the CDR3 is 13 residues. This CDR3 reads CTSSPTGGYGYTF. In nucleotides, the CDR3 is TGCACCAGCAGCCCTACAGGGGGCTATGGCTACACCTTC.

This clone has more than one count but fewer than ten. This chain links TRBV10-3 with TRBJ2-1, with 12 bases that match TRBD1. CDR1 and CDR2 from the germline V gene are ENHRY and SYGVKD. Germline trimming cut 6 bases from V and 9 bases from J; bases unmatched to any gene: 3. The CDR3 totals 13 residues. The CDR3 region is CAIRGQGAGEQFF. The DNA for the CDR3 is TGTGCCATCAGGGGACAGGGGGCGGGTGAGCAGTTCTTC.

The V call is TRBV7-9, the J call TRBJ2-3; TRBD2 is a possible D gene (6 bases). Per the germline V gene, CDR1 is SEHNR and CDR2 is FQNEAQ (reference sequence). The CDR3 spans 16 residues. The germline V and J ends were trimmed by 1 base and 0 bases, with 11 bases remaining between them. The chain's CDR3 is CASSLGPSASTDTQYF. Written as DNA, the CDR3 is TGTGCCAGCAGCTTAGGGCCTAGCGCTAGCACAGATACGCAGTATTTT. Full variable domain (rest looked up from reference TRBV7-9 and TRBJ2-3): DTGVSQNPRHKITKRGQNVTFRCDPISEHNRLYWYRQTLGQGPEFLTYFQNEAQLEKSRLLSDRFSAERPKGSFSTLEIQRTEQGDSAMYLCASSLGPSASTDTQYFGPGTRLTVL.

V is TRBV28 and J is TRBJ1-2, with 8 bases aligning to TRBD1. V trimming: 1 base; J trimming: 4 bases; junction bases outside the gene matches: 5. The CDR3 is 15 residues long. The germline CDR1 and CDR2 sequences are MDHEN and SYDVKM. This CDR3 is CASSLFGGQAYGYTF. As DNA, the CDR3 is TGTGCCAGCAGTTTATTCGGGGGACAGGCCTATGGCTACACCTTC.

V and J are TRBV5-1 and TRBJ1-1; D unclear. The ends were cut back, 4 bases at V and 4 bases at J, with 14 bases in the middle. CDR1 is SGHRS, CDR2 YFSETQ, per germline. The length of the CDR3 is 14 residues. The CDR3 region has the DNA TGCGCCAGCAGCCCCCCGGGAGGAGCCACTGAAGCTTTCTTT. As protein: CASSPPGGATEAFF.

The chain carries TRBV30 and TRBJ2-1; the match to TRBD2 covers 10 bases. V dropped 0 bases and J dropped 9; count of bases not matched to a gene: 2. The CDR3 extends over 13 amino acids. From germline, CDR1 is GTSNPN and CDR2 SVGIG (reference sequence). CDR3 amino acids: CAWSVRTSGEQFF. Here the CDR3 DNA reads TGTGCCTGGAGTGTACGGACTAGCGGTGAGCAGTTCTTC.

This rearrangement joins TRBV11-3 to TRBJ2-1; D possibly corresponds to TRBD2 (6 bases). The germline CDR1 and CDR2 sequences are SGHNT and YENEEA. The CDR3 totals 15 residues. V lost 1 base, J lost 3 bases, and 10 bases lay in between. CDR3: CASSLVGGDYNEQFF. CDR3 DNA sequence: TGTGCCAGCAGCTTAGTCGGGGGAGACTACAATGAGCAGTTCTTC. The full variable domain, with the rest looked up from reference TRBV11-3 and TRBJ2-1, is EAGVVQSPRYKIIEKKQPVAFWCNPISGHNTLYWYLQNLGQGPELLIRYENEEAVDDSQLPKDRFSAERLKGVDSTLKIQPAELGDSAVYLCASSLVGGDYNEQFFGPGTRLTVL.

The CDR3, as DNA: TGCGCCAGCAGCAGGGACAATAACTATGGCTACACCTTC. Its protein product is CASSRDNNYGYTF. The V call is TRBV5-1, the J call TRBJ1-2; D perhaps matches TRBD1 (6 bases). CDR1 is SGHRS, CDR2 YFSETQ, per germline. V gave up 4 bases and J gave up 1 base, with 8 bases separating them. This CDR3 has 13 residues.

The chain employs TRBV11-2 and TRBJ1-2, with a tentative D call TRBD1 (5 bases). The CDR3 length is 19 residues. The germline CDR1 and CDR2 sequences are SGHAT and FQNNGV. Trimming left V 0 bases short and J 5 bases short, with 25 bases between. CDR3 loop: CASSLDTMQGTGPEYGYTF. CDR3 in DNA: TGTGCCAGCAGCTTAGACACCATGCAGGGCACCGGCCCGGAGTATGGCTACACCTTC.

This clone is a singleton in its sample. The chain recombines TRBV7-8 with TRBJ1-1; TRBD1 matches 9 bases. The CDR3 extends over 15 amino acids. The ends lost 3 bases at V and 4 bases at J; junction bases unmatched: 6. CDR1 SGHVS and CDR2 FQNEAQ come from the germline V gene. The CDR3 reads CASSFQIQGATEAFF. The CDR3 DNA reads TGTGCCAGCAGCTTTCAAATACAGGGGGCCACTGAAGCTTTCTTT.

This clone was seen a few times. One end of the junction is discordant with germline, which a read error may explain. The chain links TRBV7-9 to TRBJ1-4; no firm D call. There are 12 residues in the CDR3. The V gene's germline CDR1 is SEHNR and CDR2 FQNEAQ (reference sequence). Here the CDR3 DNA reads TGTTCCAGCAGGCGGGCGGAAGAAAAACTGTTTTTT. Translating it yields CSSRRAEEKLFF. The full variable domain, completed using reference TRBV7-9 and TRBJ1-4, is DTGVSQNPRHKITKRGQNVTFRCDPISEHNRLYWYRQTLGQGPEFLTYFQNEAQLEKSRLLSDRFSAERPKGSFSTLEIQRTEQGDSAMYLCSSRRAEEKLFFGSGTQLSVL.

In this sample, this clone turned up a few times. This chain joins TRBV19 and TRBJ1-1, with TRBD1 identical over 9 bases. Germline V lookup: CDR1 LNHDA, CDR2 SQIVND (reference sequence). The V gene end was trimmed by 6 bases and the J gene end by 1 base; junction bases not matched to a gene: 12. The CDR3 spans 17 residues. CDR3 sequence reads: CASSHQRGTGTNTEAFF. The CDR3 region has the DNA TGTGCCAGTAGCCACCAGCGGGGGACAGGGACGAACACTGAAGCTTTCTTT.

V is TRBV29-1 and J is TRBJ2-5; perhaps TRBD2 as D (5 bases). The CDR3 contains 14 residues. Germline V gene lookup returns CDR1 SQVTM and CDR2 ANQGSEA. Trimming stripped 4 bases from V and 5 bases from J, with 17 bases between. CDR3 sequence reads: CSVVGLREGETQYF. The CDR3 DNA follows: TGCAGCGTTGTAGGACTCCGCGAAGGGGAGACCCAGTACTTC.

Only a few counts were recorded for this clone. The chain employs TRBV5-1 and TRBJ2-1, with 7 positions matching TRBD2. The trim removed 5 bases at V and 1 base at J, leaving 6 bases unmatched. This CDR3 region has 15 residues. Germline V CDR1 and CDR2: SGHRS, YFSETQ. CDR3 residues: CASRLAGGSYNEQFF. Here the CDR3 DNA reads TGCGCCAGCAGATTAGCGGGTGGGTCCTACAATGAGCAGTTCTTC.

The chain is built from TRBV30 and TRBJ1-2, with D maybe TRBD1 (6 bases). The germline V and J ends were trimmed by 2 bases and 2 bases, with 12 bases remaining between them. The CDR3 length is 14 residues. Germline V gene data show CDR1 as GTSNPN and CDR2 as SVGIG (reference sequence). Written as DNA, the CDR3 is TGTGCCTGGAGTAGCCCGACAGGAAACTATGGCTACACCTTC. Translating it yields CAWSSPTGNYGYTF.

The chain recombines TRBV30 with TRBJ1-5; a weak D match, TRBD1 (5 bases). V dropped 3 bases and J dropped 5 bases, with 8 bases sitting between them. The germline gives CDR1 GTSNPN, CDR2 SVGIG (reference sequence). This CDR3 has 12 amino acids. CDR3 in DNA: TGTGCCTGGAGCGGGGGGGATCAGCCCCAGCATTTT. It is translated as CAWSGGDQPQHF.

The V call is TRBV14, the J call TRBJ1-1; D is unclear. The CDR3 runs 14 residues. V shed 3 bases and J shed 4 bases, with 12 bases lying between them. Per the germline V gene, CDR1 is SGHDN and CDR2 is FVKESK. The CDR3 sequence is CASSHTSRGTEAFF. The DNA for the CDR3 is TGTGCCAGCAGCCATACTTCCCGGGGCACTGAAGCTTTCTTT.

The chain is built from TRBV6-1 and TRBJ2-7, with D tentatively TRBD1 (5 bases). Germline loops: CDR1 MNHNS, CDR2 SASEGT. Deletions cut 2 bases from V and 0 bases from J, with 11 bases between. The CDR3 is made up of 15 amino acids. The DNA for the CDR3 is TGTGCCAGCAGTGAAAACAGGCGGAGCTCCTACGAGCAGTACTTC. It yields the protein CASSENRRSSYEQYF.

V and J are TRBV9 and TRBJ1-3; D ambiguous. The CDR3 is made up of 15 amino acids. CDR1 and CDR2 (germline): SGDLS, YYNGEE. V lost 2 bases, J lost 7 bases, and 16 bases lay in between. CDR3 nucleotides: TGTGCCAGCAGCGTCGGGGTGGACTATGGCAACACCATATATTTT. Its translation: CASSVGVDYGNTIYF.

The V gene is TRBV4-1, the J gene TRBJ2-1; the match to TRBD2 covers 11 bases. V shed 5 bases, J shed 7 bases, and the junction held 4 bases outside the gene matches. CDR3 length: 14 amino acids. In germline, CDR1 is MGHRA, CDR2 YSYEKL. The CDR3 loop is CASSTRLAGNEQFF. The CDR3 DNA follows: TGCGCCAGCAGCACCCGACTAGCGGGGAATGAGCAGTTCTTC.

The rearrangement joins TRBV13 to TRBJ2-7, with 12 bases aligning to TRBD1. Germline CDR1 is PRHDT and CDR2 is FYEKMQ (reference sequence). The CDR3 totals 16 residues. The V gene end was trimmed by 5 bases and the J gene end by 2 bases; junction bases not matched to a gene: 7. CDR3 in DNA: TGTGCCAGCAGCCCAGCGGGGACAGGGGGCCCCTACGAGCAGTACTTC. Translating it yields CASSPAGTGGPYEQYF.

This chain uses TRBV10-1 with TRBJ2-7; D possibly corresponds to TRBD2 (5 bases). V shed 11 bases and J shed 1 base, with 15 bases lying between them. Germline loops: CDR1 WNHNN, CDR2 SYGVQD (reference sequence). This CDR3 has 13 residues. The CDR3 region is CAVGEGPSYEQYF. In DNA form, the CDR3 reads TGCGCCGTGGGAGAGGGTCCGTCCTACGAGCAGTACTTC.

Here the CDR3 DNA reads TGTGCCCAACAGGGACCACCCTCCTACGAGCAGTACTTC. This gives the protein CAQQGPPSYEQYF. This sequence joins TRBV30 and TRBJ2-7, with D possibly matching TRBD1 (6 bases). Trimming pared 8 bases from V and 0 bases from J, leaving 14 bases between. Germline V CDR1 and CDR2: GTSNPN, SVGIG (reference sequence). The CDR3 has 13 amino acids. Using reference TRBV30 and TRBJ2-7 for the parts outside the CDR3, the full variable domain is SQTIHQWPATLVQPVGSPLSLECTVEGTSNPNLYWYRQAAGRGLQLLFYSVGIGQISSEVPQNLSASRPQDRQFILSSKKLLLSDSGFYLCAQQGPPSYEQYFGPGTRLTVT.

As DNA, the CDR3 is TGTGCCAGCAGTTCCTTTGGGGCCCGGGGGGTGACCCAGTACTTC. Protein sequence: CASSSFGARGVTQYF. J is TRBJ2-5 and V is TRBV27; 7 nucleotides match TRBD2. Germline V CDR1 and CDR2: MNHEY, SMNVEV (reference sequence). CDR3 size: 15 residues. Trimming took 4 bases from V and 7 from J; bases not matched to a gene: 12.

The chain uses TRBV5-8 and TRBJ2-7; 9 nucleotides align to TRBD1. The trim removed 1 base at V and 3 bases at J, leaving 8 bases unmatched. The CDR3 consists of 16 residues. CDR1 and CDR2 from the germline V gene are SGHTS and YDEGEE. The CDR3 loop is CASSLLATGGIYEQYF. The CDR3 DNA sequence: TGTGCCAGCAGCTTGTTGGCGACAGGGGGAATCTACGAGCAGTACTTC.